These T cell receptor beta chains were read from a single sample in a study of T and B cells in COVID-19 patients. One entry per CDR3 protein, called by TCRdb with MiXCR from the multiplex PCR reads. Among tens of thousands of distinct CDR3 sequences listed, approximately 30% were seen once. Input material: blood. The receptors here all came from a human donor who had recovered from COVID-19. Each CDR3 is given with its conserved first and last residue. D genes are given only for firm matches. Expanded clones are given a class, and other clones once, few, many or no size at all.

v_gene,j_gene,abundance,d_gene,CDR3aa,CDR3nt
TRBV7-2,TRBJ2-3,-,-,CASSYPNLDTQYF,TGTGCCAGCAGCTACCCAAACCTCGATACGCAGTATTTT
TRBV5-4,TRBJ2-2,few,TRBD2,CASSPRGPGGLDTGELFF,TGTGCCAGCAGCCCCCGGGGGCCGGGAGGGCTAGACACCGGGGAGCTGTTTTTT
TRBV18,TRBJ1-1,few,-,CASSPPEGASTEAFF,TGTGCCAGCTCACCCCCGGAAGGAGCGAGCACTGAAGCTTTCTTT
TRBV27,TRBJ2-5,many,TRBD2,CASKRGETQYF,TGTGCCAGTAAGCGGGGGGAGACCCAGTACTTC
TRBV7-9,TRBJ2-3,few,-,CASSSRSDTQYF,TGTGCCAGCAGCTCCCGAAGCGATACGCAGTATTTT
TRBV7-9,TRBJ2-7,few,TRBD1,CASSPGGQGFHSYEQYF,TGTGCCAGCAGCCCTGGCGGACAGGGGTTCCACTCCTACGAGCAGTACTTC
TRBV10-3,TRBJ2-3,-,-,CAKAVGVSTDTQYF,TGTGCCAAAGCGGTGGGAGTTAGCACAGATACGCAGTATTTT
TRBV27,TRBJ1-2,once,TRBD1,CASSFSTGYYGYTF,TGTGCCAGCAGTTTTTCGACAGGGTACTATGGCTACACCTTC
TRBV29-1,TRBJ2-2,-,TRBD2,CSVAVSGAGELFF,TGCAGCGTTGCCGTTAGCGGGGCCGGGGAGCTGTTTTTT
TRBV19,TRBJ2-1,medium-sized,-,CASRWASSYNEQFF,TGTGCCAGTAGGTGGGCTAGCTCCTACAATGAGCAGTTCTTC
TRBV12-3/TRBV12-4,TRBJ2-7,few,-,CASSFGYEQYF,TGTGCCAGCAGTTTCGGATACGAGCAGTACTTC
TRBV5-4,TRBJ2-7,few,-,CASSQMARGALEQYF,TGTGCCAGCAGCCAAATGGCTAGAGGGGCCCTCGAGCAGTACTTC
TRBV5-6,TRBJ2-5,-,-,CASSLNPGLRETQYF,TGTGCCAGCAGCTTAAATCCGGGACTCCGGGAGACCCAGTACTTC
TRBV5-6,TRBJ1-2,-,-,CASRMSWGDYGYTF,TGTGCCAGCAGAATGTCTTGGGGGGACTATGGCTACACCTTC
TRBV20-1,TRBJ1-1,-,-,CSAARLNTEAFF,TGCAGTGCTGCCAGACTGAACACTGAAGCTTTCTTT